Each of the 27 T cell receptor beta chains below was sequenced from the same sample in a study of T cells after yellow fever vaccination. TCRdb ran MiXCR on the 5' RACE reads and lists one entry per CDR3 protein. The data show hundreds of thousands of distinct CDR3 sequences, approximately 19% seen once. Specimen: PBMCs, collected before the yellow fever booster vaccination. The receptor source for this set is a young man who received the YFV17D yellow fever vaccine.

Here the CDR3 reads CASSPRDGGDTEAFF. The CDR3 DNA reads TGTGCCAGCAGCCCCAGAGATGGGGGGGACACTGAAGCTTTCTTT. This rearrangement joins TRBV7-2 to TRBJ1-1; D may be TRBD1 (5 bases). From germline, CDR1 is SGHTA and CDR2 FQGNSA. The CDR3 is 15 residues long. The V end lost 5 bases, the J end lost 3 bases, and 16 bases lay between the germline ends.

This chain connects TRBV27 to TRBJ1-4; D unclear. Germline CDR1 is MNHEY and CDR2 is SMNVEV (reference sequence). V gave up 3 bases and J gave up 8 bases, with 16 bases separating them. CDR3 length equals 15 residues. The CDR3 sequence: CASSFDGRLPEKLFF. CDR3 coding DNA: TGTGCCAGCAGTTTCGATGGTAGGCTGCCGGAAAAACTGTTTTTT.

The chain carries TRBV25-1 and TRBJ1-3; D gene uncertain. The CDR3 totals 15 residues. With 7 bases removed from V and 0 bases from J, the gap between germline ends came to 13 bases. Germline V CDR1 and CDR2: MGHDK, SYGVNS. The CDR3 DNA reads TGTGCCAGCACTCCGGACGGAGACTCTGGAAACACCATATATTTT. Translation: CASTPDGDSGNTIYF. Full variable domain (missing parts from reference TRBV25-1 and TRBJ1-3): EADIYQTPRYLVIGTGKKITLECSQTMGHDKMYWYQQDPGMELHLIHYSYGVNSTEKGDLSSESTVSRIRTEHFPLTLESARPSHTSQYLCASTPDGDSGNTIYFGEGSWLTVV.

The table lists this clonotype with a few counts. This chain uses TRBV20-1 with TRBJ2-6; no definite D call. CDR1 and CDR2 from the germline V gene are DFQATT and SNEGSKA (reference sequence). The CDR3 runs 14 residues. V was shortened by 0 bases and J by 0 bases, with 3 bases between the two germline ends. The CDR3 protein is CSAREHSGANVLTF. For the CDR3, the DNA is TGCAGTGCTAGAGAGCACTCTGGGGCCAACGTCCTGACTTTC.

This clonotype was observed a handful of times. The V and J genes are TRBV23-1 and TRBJ2-7, with 7 bases identical to TRBD2. TRBV23-1 is an ORF, with its function uncertain. After removal of 7 bases from V and 2 bases from J, the junction contained 5 bases not matched to a gene. This CDR3 has 13 amino acids. The DNA of the CDR3 is TGCGCCAGCATCCAGGCGGGGGCCTACGAGCAGTACGTC. Translated: CASIQAGAYEQYV.

The genes are TRBV12-3 or TRBV12-4 and TRBJ2-1; 9 nucleotides agree with TRBD1. This CDR3 is built from 16 residues. Losses at the gene ends were 4 bases for V and 3 bases for J; bases not matched to a gene: 7. CDR3 region: CASSSETGGVYNEQFF. The CDR3 bases are TGTGCCAGCAGTTCCGAAACAGGGGGCGTCTACAATGAGCAGTTCTTC.

This sequence joins TRBV24-1 and TRBJ2-3; weak D call: TRBD2 (5 bases). V was pared by 4 bases and J by 0 bases, with 7 bases between. The CDR3 has 14 residues. Germline loops: CDR1 KGHDR, CDR2 SFDVKD. The CDR3 protein is CATSDRTSTDTQYF. CDR3 sequence (DNA): TGTGCCACCAGTGACAGGACTAGCACAGATACGCAGTATTTT.

There are a few counts of this clonotype. The V call is TRBV5-1, the J call TRBJ2-7, with 12 bases fitting TRBD1. The J segment lost 5 bases and the V segment lost 7 bases, leaving 7 bases of the junction unmatched. The CDR3 consists of 14 residues. Germline values: CDR1 SGHRS, CDR2 YFSETQ. CDR3 loop: CASETGTGGDEQYF. The CDR3 DNA reads TGCGCCAGCGAAACCGGGACAGGGGGCGACGAGCAGTACTTC.

The sample holds many counts of this clonotype. The genes are TRBV6-5 and TRBJ1-1; D unresolved. The V end lost 5 bases, the J end lost 3 bases, and 13 bases lay between the germline ends. Per germline, CDR1 MNHEY and CDR2 SVGAGI. The CDR3 spans 14 residues. The CDR3 region has the DNA TGTGCCAGCAGTAGCCTGTCATCGGACACTGAAGCTTTCTTT. Residues: CASSSLSSDTEAFF.

The chain is built from TRBV6-5 and TRBJ2-1; 11 bases are shared with TRBD2. The V gene end was trimmed by 6 bases and the J gene end by 8 bases; junction bases not matched to a gene: 12. The CDR3 is 16 residues long. Germline CDR1 reads MNHEY; CDR2 reads SVGAGI. The CDR3 spells CASSSGGSGGVDEQFF. CDR3 bases: TGTGCCAGCAGCTCCGGGGGTAGCGGGGGGGTTGATGAGCAGTTCTTC.

V usage is TRBV25-1 and J usage is TRBJ1-6; D is undetermined. CDR1 and CDR2 (germline): MGHDK, SYGVNS. The V gene lost 0 bases and the J gene lost 9 bases, with 12 bases spanning the gap. CDR3 size: 15 residues. The CDR3 sequence is CASSEYRWEASPLHF. The DNA of the CDR3 is TGTGCCAGCAGTGAATATCGGTGGGAGGCTTCACCCCTCCACTTT.

This clonotype was found a few times. The J gene is TRBJ2-2, the V gene TRBV20-1, with 9 bases identical to TRBD1. V was clipped by 6 bases and J by 2 bases; unmatched bases: 7. This CDR3 has 15 residues. Germline V gene data show CDR1 as DFQATT and CDR2 as SNEGSKA (reference sequence). The CDR3 DNA reads TGCAGTGCAAGGGGGGACAGGGATAACACCGGGGAGCTGTTTTTT. The encoded protein is CSARGDRDNTGELFF.

V is TRBV6-5 and J is TRBJ2-7; 10 bases line up with TRBD2. The V segment lost 0 bases and the J segment 2 bases; nucleotides outside the gene matches: 1. Germline V CDR1 and CDR2: MNHEY, SVGAGI. This CDR3 has 15 amino acids. This chain's CDR3 is CASSYSLAGAYEQYF. CDR3 DNA: TGTGCCAGCAGTTACTCCCTAGCGGGGGCCTACGAGCAGTACTTC.

The CDR3 nucleotides are TGCGCCAGCAGCCAAGATTGGGGCATCGGCGGCTACACCTTC. This translates into CASSQDWGIGGYTF. The chain links TRBV4-3 to TRBJ1-2; the D gene is possibly TRBD1 (5 bases). This CDR3 region has 14 residues. Trimming took 0 bases from V and 8 from J, leaving 13 bases between them. The germline gives CDR1 LGHNA, CDR2 YSLEER.

This clonotype has only a few counts. This sequence joins TRBV4-2 and TRBJ2-5; 9 nucleotides align to TRBD1. The length of the CDR3 is 15 residues. Germline loops: CDR1 LGHNA, CDR2 YNFKEQ. V shed 3 bases and J 5 bases; nucleotides not matched to a gene: 7. Here the CDR3 reads CASSHQDRGTETQYF. In nucleotides, the CDR3 is TGTGCCAGCAGCCATCAGGACAGGGGTACCGAGACCCAGTACTTC.

This sequence joins TRBV20-1 and TRBJ2-1; D is unresolved. CDR3 length: 15 residues. The V end was cut by 0 bases, the J end by 4 bases, with 13 bases between. Looked up from germline, CDR1 is DFQATT and CDR2 is SNEGSKA (reference sequence). CDR3 protein: CSARDPISLYNEQFF. The CDR3 DNA is TGCAGTGCTAGAGATCCGATATCCCTATACAATGAGCAGTTCTTC.

This clonotype was detected a few times. This rearrangement joins TRBV7-2 to TRBJ1-2, with a possible D match to TRBD1 (6 bases). Looked up from germline, CDR1 is SGHTA and CDR2 is FQGNSA. This CDR3 has 15 amino acids. Trimming shortened V by 2 bases and J by 4 bases, and 14 bases separated the two germline ends. The CDR3 is CASSLIRGAGYGYTF. CDR3 DNA: TGTGCCAGCAGCTTAATCCGGGGGGCAGGCTATGGCTACACCTTC.

The V call is TRBV12-3 or TRBV12-4, the J call TRBJ2-1, with no clear D. The CDR3 contains 15 residues. The V end was cut by 7 bases, the J end by 4 bases, with 17 bases between. CDR3 loop: CASNRRAKGYNEQFF. The CDR3, as DNA: TGTGCCAGCAACAGACGCGCAAAAGGTTACAATGAGCAGTTCTTC.

This sequence joins TRBV6-2 or TRBV6-3 and TRBJ1-1; 10 bases agree with TRBD1. The V gene end was trimmed by 5 bases and the J gene end by 10 bases; junction bases not matched to a gene: 7. CDR3 length: 13 residues. From germline, CDR1 is MNHEY and CDR2 SVGEGT. The CDR3 sequence: CASSPSRTGGAFF. In nucleotides, the CDR3 is TGTGCCAGCAGTCCTTCTCGGACAGGGGGAGCTTTCTTT.

This clonotype was detected many times. V and J are TRBV4-2 and TRBJ2-1, with TRBD2 matching over 8 bases. Looked up from germline, CDR1 is LGHNA and CDR2 is YNFKEQ. J gave up 7 bases and V 0 bases, and 5 bases lay outside the gene matches. The CDR3 spans 15 residues. DNA for the CDR3: TGTGCCAGCAGCCAAGATACGGGGGGGTGGAATGAGCAGTTCTTC. Residues: CASSQDTGGWNEQFF.

The V call is TRBV4-2, the J call TRBJ2-6; D uncertain. With 0 bases removed from V and 4 bases from J, the gap between germline ends came to 7 bases. In germline, CDR1 is LGHNA, CDR2 YNFKEQ. This CDR3 has 15 residues. As DNA, the CDR3 is TGTGCCAGCAGCCAAGAGTATTGGGGGGCCAACGTCCTGACTTTC. Encoded protein: CASSQEYWGANVLTF.

The chain recombines TRBV6-2 or TRBV6-3 with TRBJ1-5, with 8 bases matching TRBD1. V lost 6 bases and J lost 0; bases outside the gene matches: 10. CDR1 is MNHEY and CDR2 is SVGEGT in the germline V gene. The CDR3 length is 17 residues. The CDR3 reads CASSLGQGIRSNQPQHF. The CDR3 DNA reads TGTGCCAGCAGCCTCGGACAGGGAATACGTAGCAATCAGCCCCAGCATTTT.

This chain uses TRBV5-1 with TRBJ1-6, with 8 bases that match TRBD1. In germline, CDR1 is SGHRS, CDR2 YFSETQ. The trim removed 0 bases at V and 5 bases at J, leaving 1 base unmatched. CDR3 length: 15 residues. The CDR3 DNA follows: TGCGCCAGCAGCTTGGCCAGGGGGCATAATTCACCCCTCCACTTT. Its translation is CASSLARGHNSPLHF.

The chain recombines TRBV30 with TRBJ2-7; 8 bases are shared with TRBD1. The CDR3 sequence is 12 residues long. The germline V gene encodes CDR1 GTSNPN and CDR2 SVGIG (reference sequence). The V and J ends lost 7 bases and 2 bases, in that order; junction bases with no gene match: 4. CDR3 sequence (DNA): TGTGCCTCTTCAGGGGGCACCTACGAGCAGTACTTC. This sequence encodes CASSGGTYEQYF.

CDR3 sequence (DNA): TGTGCCAGCAGCTCCTCCTGGGCAGATACGCAGTATTTT. Its translation is CASSSSWADTQYF. The chain combines TRBV7-3 with TRBJ2-3; the D is unclear. The germline CDR1 and CDR2 sequences are SGHTA and FQGTGA. The V end was cut by 4 bases, the J end by 4 bases, with 9 bases between. The CDR3 spans 13 residues.

The V and J genes are TRBV24-1 and TRBJ2-3; D gene unclear. V lost 5 bases to trimming and J lost 1 base, with 9 bases between them. Germline V lookup: CDR1 KGHDR, CDR2 SFDVKD. The CDR3 has 14 amino acids. The CDR3 bases are TGTGCCACCAGTGTTGGCGGACGCACAGATACGCAGTATTTT. Protein product: CATSVGGRTDTQYF.

In its sample, this clonotype was seen a few times. This chain connects TRBV7-9 to TRBJ2-5, with a tentative D call TRBD1 (5 bases). The CDR3 sequence is 13 residues long. The germline V gene encodes CDR1 SEHNR and CDR2 FQNEAQ (reference sequence). V gave up 6 bases and J gave up 6 bases, with 14 bases separating them. The CDR3 DNA is TGTGCCAGCAGTCATAGGGGTGAAAAGACCCAGTACTTC. It yields the protein CASSHRGEKTQYF.